This TCR beta chain was captured in a study of T cell responses to AZD1222 COVID-19 vaccine. Study-level findings and limits: Scientists sampled the repertoires only once the peak T cell response had passed.

The trim removed 6 bases at V and 8 bases at J, leaving 11 bases unmatched. The CDR3 has 15 amino acids. CDR1 is MNHEY, CDR2 SVGAGI, per germline. Clones were read by immunoSEQ multiplex PCR, and TCRdb kept only the in-frame ones, dropping some. The data show 180,000 or so clones, over 90% seen once. As regards this clone: Its matching antigen is unknown.

The sequence was obtained from an adult in good health. This sample comprised peripheral blood, obtained on day 0 of AZD1222 vaccination. This chain connects TRBV6-5 to TRBJ2-1; 9 bases line up with TRBD1. The CDR3 loop reads CASSHRGRGLDEQFF. The CDR3 DNA is TGTGCCAGCAGCCACAGGGGGCGCGGACTCGATGAGCAGTTCTTC.